Below, 10 T cell receptor beta chains from the same sample are listed, as sequenced in a study of OX40 agonist ivuxolimab in advanced cancers. Libraries were constructed by the immunoSEQ multiplex PCR assay. TCRdb mirrors the immuneACCESS table, restricted to in-frame sequences. Some clones are absent from its copies; in checked studies, under half trace to an unresolved V gene, and the reason for the others is unknown. The sample table contains tens of thousands of clones; only one count was recorded for nearly 85% of them. The ten largest account for approximately 21% of the sample. Sequencing was performed on CD4+ or CD8+ T cells sorted from blood, taken in a trial of the OX40 agonist ivuxolimab. These receptors were collected from an adult with an advanced solid tumor such as melanoma, head and neck, liver or kidney cancer.

The chain is built from TRBV19 and TRBJ2-5; no reliable D call. The CDR3 length is 13 residues. CDR1 is LNHDA and CDR2 is SQIVND in the germline V gene (reference sequence). V lost 6 bases and J lost 1, with 9 bases in between. The CDR3: CASRDGAQETQYF. CDR3 nucleotide sequence: TGTGCCAGTAGGGACGGAGCCCAAGAGACCCAGTACTTC.

The gene calls are TRBV11-2 and TRBJ2-3, with D possibly TRBD2 on 5 matching bases. The germline gives CDR1 SGHAT, CDR2 FQNNGV. Deletions cut 0 bases from V and 4 bases from J, with 8 bases between. The CDR3 is 14 residues long. The CDR3 nucleotides are TGTGCCAGCAGCTTAGACGCGGGCCCAGATACGCAGTATTTT. Translating it yields CASSLDAGPDTQYF.

The rearrangement links TRBV5-1 to TRBJ2-1; TRBD2 aligns across 10 bases. The junction had 6 bases not matched to a gene; V was cut back by 6 bases and J by 6 bases. The CDR3 contains 14 residues. Germline CDR1 and CDR2: SGHRS and YFSETQ. The CDR3 coding sequence is TGCGCCAGCACTGGGACTAGCGTACGCAATGAGCAGTTCTTC. Protein sequence: CASTGTSVRNEQFF.

This clone has just one count. This chain uses TRBV5-5 with TRBJ2-7, with 8 bases that match TRBD1. The CDR3 covers 14 residues. The germline V gene has CDR1 SGHKS and CDR2 YYEKEE (reference sequence). V shed 3 bases, J shed 2 bases, and the junction held 4 bases outside the gene matches. The CDR3: CASSSTGVTYEQYF. The DNA of the CDR3 is TGTGCCAGCAGCTCGACAGGGGTGACCTACGAGCAGTACTTC.

CDR3 region: CASSHSPGKGYTF. For the CDR3, the DNA is TGTGCCAGCAGCCACAGCCCGGGAAAAGGCTACACCTTC. This sequence joins TRBV16 and TRBJ1-2; D unresolved. The V gene lost 3 bases and the J gene lost 8 bases, with 13 bases spanning the gap. Per the germline V gene, CDR1 is KGHSY and CDR2 is FQNENV. The CDR3 length is 13 residues.

A single count supports this clone. The chain has TRBV6-5 and TRBJ1-6; TRBD1 aligns across 9 bases. CDR3 length: 16 amino acids. The germline CDR1 and CDR2 sequences are MNHEY and SVGAGI. The junction had 4 bases not matched to a gene; V was cut back by 0 bases and J by 7 bases. The CDR3 sequence is CASSYSQGAGNSPLHF. In DNA form, the CDR3 reads TGTGCCAGCAGTTACTCACAGGGGGCAGGGAATTCACCCCTCCACTTT.

This chain connects TRBV9 to TRBJ1-2, with 9 nucleotides matching TRBD1. The CDR3 loop spans 15 amino acids. V trimming: 1 base; J trimming: 5 bases; junction bases outside the gene matches: 6. The germline gives CDR1 SGDLS, CDR2 YYNGEE. In DNA form, the CDR3 reads TGTGCCAGCAGCGTAACGGGACAGGGAAGTTATGGCTACACCTTC. Translating gives CASSVTGQGSYGYTF. The complete variable domain, with remaining parts taken from reference TRBV9 and TRBJ1-2, reads DSGVTQTPKHLITATGQRVTLRCSPRSGDLSVYWYQQSLDQGLQFLIQYYNGEERAKGNILERFSAQQFPDLHSELNLSSLELGDSALYFCASSVTGQGSYGYTFGSGTRLTVV.

This clone was seen a handful of times. CDR3 in amino acids: CASSLDAGGPVETQYF. CDR3 DNA sequence: TGCGCCAGCAGCTTGGATGCGGGGGGGCCCGTGGAGACCCAGTACTTC. V usage is TRBV5-1 and J usage is TRBJ2-5; 9 bases match TRBD2. With 0 bases clipped from V and 5 bases from J, the junction kept 8 bases outside the gene matches. Germline-derived CDR1 and CDR2 are SGHRS and YFSETQ. The CDR3 covers 16 residues.

The chain joins TRBV19 to TRBJ1-5; D uncertain. The germline V gene has CDR1 LNHDA and CDR2 SQIVND (reference sequence). The ends were cut back, 6 bases at V and 4 bases at J, with 13 bases in the middle. This CDR3 is built from 14 residues. The CDR3 loop is CASRLGRENQPQHF. CDR3 nucleotides: TGTGCCAGTAGATTAGGGCGGGAGAATCAGCCCCAGCATTTT. Looking up the rest from reference TRBV19 and TRBJ1-5 gives the full variable domain: DGGITQSPKYLFRKEGQNVTLSCEQNLNHDAMYWYRQDPGQGLRLIYYSQIVNDFQKGDIAEGYSVSREKKESFPLTVTSAQKNPTAFYLCASRLGRENQPQHFGDGTRLSIL.

The chain has TRBV19 and TRBJ1-1; 7 positions agree with TRBD1. This CDR3 contains 15 residues. V lost 5 bases and J lost 1; bases outside the gene matches: 7. Per germline, CDR1 LNHDA and CDR2 SQIVND (reference sequence). This CDR3 is CASSAGGKPNTEAFF. The CDR3 DNA is TGTGCCAGTAGTGCAGGGGGGAAACCGAACACTGAAGCTTTCTTT.